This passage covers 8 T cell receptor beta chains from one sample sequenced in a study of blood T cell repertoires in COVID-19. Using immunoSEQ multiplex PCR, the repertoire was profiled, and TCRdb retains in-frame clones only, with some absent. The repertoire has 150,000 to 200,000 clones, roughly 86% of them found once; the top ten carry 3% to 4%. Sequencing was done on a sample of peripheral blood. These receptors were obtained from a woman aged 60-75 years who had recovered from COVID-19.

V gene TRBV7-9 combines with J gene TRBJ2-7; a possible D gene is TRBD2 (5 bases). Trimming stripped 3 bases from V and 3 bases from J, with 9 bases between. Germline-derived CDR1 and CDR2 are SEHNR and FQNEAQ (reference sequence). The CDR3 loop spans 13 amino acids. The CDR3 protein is CASSFGLSYEQYF. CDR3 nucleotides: TGTGCCAGCAGCTTCGGACTGAGCTACGAGCAGTACTTC.

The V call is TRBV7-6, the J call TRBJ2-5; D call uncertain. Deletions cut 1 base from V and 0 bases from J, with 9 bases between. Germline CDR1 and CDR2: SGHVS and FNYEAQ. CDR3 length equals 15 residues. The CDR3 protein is CASSLVVGYQETQYF. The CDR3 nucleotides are TGTGCCAGCAGCTTAGTCGTCGGGTACCAAGAGACCCAGTACTTC.

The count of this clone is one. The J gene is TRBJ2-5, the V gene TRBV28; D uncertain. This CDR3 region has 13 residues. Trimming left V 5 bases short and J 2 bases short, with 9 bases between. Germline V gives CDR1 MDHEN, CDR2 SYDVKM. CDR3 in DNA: TGTGCCAGCAGTCGACACACTCAAGAGACCCAGTACTTC. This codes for CASSRHTQETQYF.

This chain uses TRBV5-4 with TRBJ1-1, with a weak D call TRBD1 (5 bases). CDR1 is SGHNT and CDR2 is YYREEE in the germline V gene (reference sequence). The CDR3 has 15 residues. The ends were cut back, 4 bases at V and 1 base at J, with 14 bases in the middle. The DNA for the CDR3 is TGTGCCAGCAGCGTGACTTTGACAGCGAACACTGAAGCTTTCTTT. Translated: CASSVTLTANTEAFF.

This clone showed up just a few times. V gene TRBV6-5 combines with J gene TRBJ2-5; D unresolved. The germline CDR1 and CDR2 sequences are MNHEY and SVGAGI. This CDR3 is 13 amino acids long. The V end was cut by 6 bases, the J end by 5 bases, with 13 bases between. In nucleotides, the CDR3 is TGTGCCAGCAGCTCTCAACTCCGGGAGACCCAGTACTTC. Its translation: CASSSQLRETQYF.

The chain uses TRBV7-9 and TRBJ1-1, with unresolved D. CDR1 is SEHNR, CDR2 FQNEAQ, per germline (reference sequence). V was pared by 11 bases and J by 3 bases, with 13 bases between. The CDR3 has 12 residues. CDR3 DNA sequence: TGTGCCGGGCAAACGGATTACACTGAAGCTTTCTTT. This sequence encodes CAGQTDYTEAFF.

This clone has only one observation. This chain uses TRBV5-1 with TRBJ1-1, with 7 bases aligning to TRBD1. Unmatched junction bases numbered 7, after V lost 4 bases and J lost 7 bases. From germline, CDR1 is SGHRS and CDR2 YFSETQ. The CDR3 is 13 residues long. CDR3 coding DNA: TGCGCCAGCAGCCCCGAGGGGGCAGGTGAAGCTTTCTTT. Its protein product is CASSPEGAGEAFF.

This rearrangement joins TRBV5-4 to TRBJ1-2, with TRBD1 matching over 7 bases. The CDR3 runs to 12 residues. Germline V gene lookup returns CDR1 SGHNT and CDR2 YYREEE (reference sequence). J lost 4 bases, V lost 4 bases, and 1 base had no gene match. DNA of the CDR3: TGTGCCAGCAGCGCAGGGGGCTATGGCTACACCTTC. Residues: CASSAGGYGYTF.